A single sample is the source of the 8 T cell receptor beta chains below, sequenced in a study of OX40 agonist ivuxolimab in advanced cancers. The method was immunoSEQ multiplex PCR; TCRdb's version includes in-frame clones alone and lacks a portion of them. The sample has 35,000 to 45,000 clones, roughly four fifths seen once. Sequenced here: CD4+ or CD8+ T cells sorted from blood, sampled in a trial of the OX40 agonist ivuxolimab. These receptors all come from an adult with an advanced solid tumor such as melanoma, head and neck, liver or kidney cancer.

This chain links TRBV7-8 with TRBJ1-5; weak D call: TRBD1 (6 bases). Per germline, CDR1 SGHVS and CDR2 FQNEAQ. V lost 5 bases, J lost 2 bases, and 10 bases lay in between. There are 14 residues in the CDR3. As DNA, the CDR3 is TGTGCCAGCAGCCAGGGGTACGGCAATCAGCCCCAGCATTTT. Its translation: CASSQGYGNQPQHF.

The genes are TRBV4-1 and TRBJ2-1; a possible D gene is TRBD1 (5 bases). This CDR3 has 18 residues. CDR1 is MGHRA, CDR2 YSYEKL, per germline. V lost 1 base and J lost 4, with 20 bases in between. The CDR3 is CASSQAGQTVDPYNEQFF. CDR3 DNA sequence: TGCGCCAGCAGCCAAGCCGGGCAGACAGTCGACCCGTACAATGAGCAGTTCTTC.

V gene TRBV11-3 combines with J gene TRBJ1-1; 12 nucleotides align to TRBD1. In germline, CDR1 is SGHNT, CDR2 YENEEA. This CDR3 is 13 amino acids long. V dropped 9 bases and J dropped 6; count of bases not matched to a gene: 5. The CDR3 DNA is TGTGCCAGTACCGGGACAGGGGGCTCTGAAGCTTTCTTT. Translation gives CASTGTGGSEAFF.

V gene TRBV6-5 combines with J gene TRBJ1-1; a possible D gene is TRBD1 (6 bases). Germline V gene lookup returns CDR1 MNHEY and CDR2 SVGAGI. V dropped 4 bases and J dropped 4 bases, with 19 bases sitting between them. This CDR3 spans 16 amino acids. The CDR3 bases are TGTGCCAGCAGTTCTACCCCAGGGGTTTGGGGCACTGAAGCTTTCTTT. This gives the protein CASSSTPGVWGTEAFF.

The gene calls are TRBV29-1 and TRBJ2-1; D is uncertain. Per the germline V gene, CDR1 is SQVTM and CDR2 is ANQGSEA. The CDR3 loop spans 12 amino acids. With 4 bases removed from V and 3 bases from J, the gap between germline ends came to 7 bases. The CDR3, as DNA: TGCAGCGTTGGCCCCAACTACAATGAGCAGTTCTTC. Its translation: CSVGPNYNEQFF.

The table lists this clone with a few counts. V usage is TRBV6-6 and J usage is TRBJ2-7; 10 nucleotides align to TRBD1. The CDR3 extends over 14 amino acids. Germline CDR1 reads MNHNY; CDR2 reads SVGAGI (reference sequence). V shed 2 bases and J 2 bases; nucleotides not matched to a gene: 0. CDR3 bases: TGTGCCAGCAGTTACGGACAGGGGGCCTACGAGCAGTACTTC. It translates to CASSYGQGAYEQYF.

The V gene is TRBV4-2, the J gene TRBJ2-2; TRBD1 or TRBD2 may be the D gene (6 bases each). The germline CDR1 and CDR2 sequences are LGHNA and YNFKEQ. Trimming removed 4 bases at V and 5 bases at J, with 20 bases between. CDR3 length: 17 residues. The CDR3 DNA reads as TGTGCCAGCAGCCCCTCGGAGGGGGACGTGGATACCGGGGAGCTGTTTTTT. Its protein is CASSPSEGDVDTGELFF.

V gene TRBV10-3 combines with J gene TRBJ2-7; 8 bases map to TRBD2. With V trimmed by 6 bases and J by 2 bases, 6 bases remained unmatched. The CDR3 totals 14 residues. CDR1 is ENHRY, CDR2 SYGVKD, per germline. The chain's CDR3 is CAIRTTSDPYEQYF. CDR3 bases: TGTGCCATCAGAACGACTAGCGACCCCTACGAGCAGTACTTC.